This record covers a single T cell receptor beta chain. These data originate in a study of blood T cell repertoires in COVID-19. The CDR3 sequence is 15 residues long. Trimming shortened V by 5 bases and J by 1 base, and 12 bases separated the two germline ends. Germline V gives CDR1 SGHTA, CDR2 FQGNSA. Sequenced by immunoSEQ multiplex PCR; TCRdb stores in-frame clones only, minus some. The profile shows about 93,000 clones, 90% of them singletons. The chain employs TRBV7-2 and TRBJ1-5; weak D call: TRBD1 (6 bases). The TCR comes from a human donor with active COVID-19. The donor label of this sample is uncertain. The sample was peripheral blood. Here the CDR3 reads CASSAGGRSNQPQHF. DNA of the CDR3: TGTGCCAGCAGCGCCGGGGGGCGCAGCAATCAGCCCCAGCATTTT.